This T cell receptor (beta chain) was found in a study of graft-versus-host responses after intestinal transplantation. At the level of the study: Multivisceral, liver-intestinal, or isolated intestinal grafts were transplanted into recipients. Induction with anti-thymocyte globulin, then tacrolimus and steroids for roughly 3 years, was given to all recipients.

To note about this clone: What it binds is unknown.

Study-wide results and caveats: The recipient marrow held GvH clones, and some of them showed up first in ileum or blood. Declining HvG levels early post-transplant were linked to peak circulating GvH clone levels.

Lamina propria and intraepithelial lymphocytes were released by processing graft tissue. Using immunoSEQ multiplex PCR, the repertoire was profiled, and TCRdb retains in-frame clones only, with some absent. The sample lists approximately 7,000 clones, more than 65% occurring once. The germline gives CDR1 WSHSY, CDR2 SAAADI. The CDR3 loop spans 15 amino acids. With 10 bases clipped from V and 4 bases from J, the junction kept 13 bases outside the gene matches. The rearrangement links TRBV10-2 to TRBJ2-3; TRBD2 aligns across 8 bases. Sequencing used ileum tissue, obtained about 230 days after intestinal transplantation. The receptor was derived from a human patient who received an intestinal transplant, so some T cells may come from the graft donor. In DNA, the CDR3 is TGCGCCATCCTCACCGGGACTAGATTACCAGATACGCAGTATTTT. Translation: CAILTGTRLPDTQYF.